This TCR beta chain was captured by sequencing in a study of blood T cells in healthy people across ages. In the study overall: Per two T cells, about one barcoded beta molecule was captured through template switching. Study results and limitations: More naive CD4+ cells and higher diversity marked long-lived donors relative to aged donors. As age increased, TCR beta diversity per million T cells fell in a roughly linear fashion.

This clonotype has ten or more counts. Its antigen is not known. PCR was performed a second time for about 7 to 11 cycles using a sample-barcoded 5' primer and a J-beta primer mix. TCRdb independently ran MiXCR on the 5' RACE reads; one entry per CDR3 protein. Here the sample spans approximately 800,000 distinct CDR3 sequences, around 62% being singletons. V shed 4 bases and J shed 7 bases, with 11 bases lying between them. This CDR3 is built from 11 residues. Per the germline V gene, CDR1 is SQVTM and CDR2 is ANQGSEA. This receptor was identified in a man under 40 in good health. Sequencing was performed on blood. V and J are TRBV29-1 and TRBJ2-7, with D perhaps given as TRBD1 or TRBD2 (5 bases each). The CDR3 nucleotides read TGCAGCGTTGTTCGGGGCGAGGAGCAGTACTTC. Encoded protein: CSVVRGEEQYF.